Presented here are 26 T cell receptor beta chains from one specimen sequenced in a study of PD-L1 blockade in urothelial cancer. Clones were sequenced by immunoSEQ multiplex PCR, and TCRdb holds only the in-frame ones, with some missing. The data contain tens of thousands of clones, around 80% of them singletons. Sample: PBMCs, taken around atezolizumab (anti-PD-L1) treatment. Receptors were obtained from a man aged 70 or older with urothelial cancer.

V gene TRBV5-4 combines with J gene TRBJ1-2; 7 bases map to TRBD1. Germline CDR1 SGHNT, CDR2 YYREEE (reference sequence). The CDR3 loop spans 14 amino acids. J gave up 3 bases and V 2 bases, and 4 bases lay outside the gene matches. The CDR3, as DNA: TGTGCCAGCAGCTTACAGGGGTCTGACTATGGCTACACCTTC. It is translated as CASSLQGSDYGYTF.

The chain uses TRBV11-3 and TRBJ2-2, with unresolved D. Looked up from germline, CDR1 is SGHNT and CDR2 is YENEEA. This CDR3 region has 13 residues. V was clipped by 3 bases and J by 1 base, with 3 bases between them. CDR3 in DNA: TGTGCCAGCAGCTTCAAGAACACCGGGGAGCTGTTTTTT. Translating gives CASSFKNTGELFF.

The rearrangement joins TRBV11-2 to TRBJ2-3; 9 bases are shared with TRBD2. This CDR3 is 17 amino acids long. V dropped 1 base and J dropped 7; count of bases not matched to a gene: 12. The germline V gene encodes CDR1 SGHAT and CDR2 FQNNGV. The CDR3 region has the DNA TGTGCCAGCAGCTTAGGTTCAACGGGAGCGGGGGGATATACGCAGTATTTT. Translating it yields CASSLGSTGAGGYTQYF.

The rearrangement uses TRBV7-2 and TRBJ2-5, with no clear D. CDR1 and CDR2 from the germline V gene are SGHTA and FQGNSA. The CDR3 runs 13 residues. V lost 6 bases and J lost 5, with 13 bases in between. CDR3 nucleotides: TGTGCCAGCAGACCCCCTACCGGGGAGACCCAGTACTTC. This codes for CASRPPTGETQYF.

The V and J genes are TRBV7-9 and TRBJ2-2; the D is unclear. Between the trimmed V and J ends, which lost 2 bases and 5 bases, there was a span of 6 bases. There are 13 residues in the CDR3. Germline assignment: CDR1 SEHNR and CDR2 FQNEAQ (reference sequence). The CDR3 spells CASSLYVTGELFF. The CDR3 DNA follows: TGTGCCAGCAGCTTATATGTTACCGGGGAGCTGTTTTTT.

About this clone: It may be a read error: a sequence one base away is much more abundant. V usage is TRBV2 and J usage is TRBJ2-7; 8 bases are shared with TRBD1. Germline CDR1 reads SNHLY; CDR2 reads FYNNEI. Trimming removed 4 bases from V and 0 bases from J; junction bases left unmatched: 2. The CDR3 has 14 residues. CDR3 loop: CASSGDRSSYEQYF. The DNA for the CDR3 is TGTGCCAGCAGTGGGGACAGGAGCTCCTACGAGCAGTACTTC.

The chain is built from TRBV4-1 and TRBJ2-2, with a tentative D call TRBD2 (7 bases). From germline, CDR1 is MGHRA and CDR2 YSYEKL. The CDR3 sequence is 17 residues long. The V gene lost 6 bases and the J gene lost 5 bases, with 22 bases spanning the gap. The CDR3 here is CASRIKTLQGGTGELFF. The CDR3 bases are TGCGCCAGCAGGATTAAGACGCTACAGGGAGGGACCGGGGAGCTGTTTTTT.

The CDR3 reads CASSSRRGQGCFHIYF. The CDR3 DNA sequence: TGTGCCAGCAGCTCTCGGCGGGGACAGGGTTGTTTCCACATATATTTT. V is TRBV11-1 and J is TRBJ1-3, with 9 bases that match TRBD1. V dropped 4 bases and J dropped 12; count of bases not matched to a gene: 16. There are 16 residues in the CDR3. Germline V CDR1 and CDR2: SGHAT, FQDESV (reference sequence).

The V and J genes are TRBV5-4 and TRBJ1-6, with D possibly matching TRBD1 (6 bases). Trimming took off 0 bases at V and 0 bases at J, with 10 bases between the two ends. The CDR3 has 17 residues. Germline CDR1 is SGHNT and CDR2 is YYREEE (reference sequence). CDR3 sequence: CASSLAQGSSYNSPLHF. The CDR3 region has the DNA TGTGCCAGCAGCTTGGCCCAGGGGAGCTCCTATAATTCACCCCTCCACTTT.

The chain has TRBV4-2 and TRBJ2-2, with 8 bases that match TRBD1. The J segment lost 3 bases and the V segment lost 0 bases, leaving 6 bases of the junction unmatched. The length of the CDR3 is 17 residues. From germline, CDR1 is LGHNA and CDR2 YNFKEQ. The CDR3 nucleotides are TGTGCCAGCAGCCAAGAAATTATACAGGGGGACACCGGGGAGCTGTTTTTT. Its translation: CASSQEIIQGDTGELFF.

The chain has TRBV10-3 and TRBJ1-2; 12 bases match TRBD1. V was pared by 10 bases and J by 2 bases, with 8 bases of the junction left unmatched. The CDR3 runs to 15 residues. Looked up from germline, CDR1 is ENHRY and CDR2 is SYGVKD. CDR3 residues: CATGTGGLHNYGYTF. CDR3 nucleotide sequence: TGTGCCACCGGGACAGGGGGCCTTCACAACTATGGCTACACCTTC.

The rearrangement joins TRBV5-6 to TRBJ1-3; no clear D gene. The CDR3 sequence is 15 residues long. Germline CDR1 and CDR2: SGHDT and YYEEEE. V lost 4 bases to trimming and J lost 2 bases, with 13 bases between them. The CDR3 spells CASSPLGSTGNTIYF. CDR3 DNA sequence: TGTGCCAGCAGCCCCCTGGGCAGTACTGGAAACACCATATATTTT.

The genes are TRBV6-1 and TRBJ1-5, with a tentative D call TRBD1 (6 bases). CDR1 MNHNS and CDR2 SASEGT come from the germline V gene. The CDR3 has 14 amino acids. V lost 6 bases, J lost 5 bases, and 14 bases lay in between. CDR3 sequence reads: CASRWTQGYQPQHF. The CDR3 nucleotides read TGTGCCAGCAGATGGACCCAGGGGTATCAGCCCCAGCATTTT.

This clone appeared a few times. The chain recombines TRBV7-8 with TRBJ2-7; no clear D gene. The CDR3 covers 12 residues. Trimming took off 5 bases at V and 2 bases at J, with 7 bases between the two ends. Germline assignment: CDR1 SGHVS and CDR2 FQNEAQ. CDR3 amino acids: CASSPNTYEQYF. Written as DNA, the CDR3 is TGTGCCAGCAGCCCGAACACCTACGAGCAGTACTTC.

The CDR3 protein is CAISESTSGRAVNEQYF. The CDR3 DNA reads as TGTGCCATCAGTGAGTCGACGAGCGGGAGGGCCGTAAACGAGCAGTACTTC. V gene TRBV10-3 combines with J gene TRBJ2-7; TRBD2 matches 10 bases. Per the germline V gene, CDR1 is ENHRY and CDR2 is SYGVKD. V shed 0 bases, J shed 5 bases, and the junction held 10 bases outside the gene matches. The CDR3 spans 17 residues.

This chain connects TRBV18 to TRBJ2-7; 13 positions match TRBD2. J gave up 7 bases and V 6 bases, and 9 bases lay outside the gene matches. The CDR3 runs 15 residues. In germline, CDR1 is KGHSH, CDR2 LQKENI. CDR3 sequence (DNA): TGTGCCAGCTCCCCCGGACTAGCGGGAGTCGGTGAGCAGTACTTC. Translating gives CASSPGLAGVGEQYF.

This chain links TRBV5-4 with TRBJ2-1; TRBD2 matches at 9 bases. Germline V lookup: CDR1 SGHNT, CDR2 YYREEE (reference sequence). V gave up 0 bases and J gave up 3 bases; unmatched junction bases: 7. CDR3 length: 17 residues. CDR3 DNA sequence: TGTGCCAGCAGCTTGGTTAGCGGGGGATTCCTCTACAATGAGCAGTTCTTC. This encodes CASSLVSGGFLYNEQFF.

The chain has TRBV29-1 and TRBJ2-2, with 10 bases aligning to TRBD2. CDR1 SQVTM and CDR2 ANQGSEA come from the germline V gene. V dropped 2 bases and J dropped 0; count of bases not matched to a gene: 0. This CDR3 has 15 amino acids. In DNA form, the CDR3 reads TGCAGCGTTGAACTAGCGGGGGCGAACACCGGGGAGCTGTTTTTT. This codes for CSVELAGANTGELFF.

The chain joins TRBV30 to TRBJ2-7; D possibly corresponds to TRBD1 (6 bases). The CDR3 totals 16 residues. The germline V gene has CDR1 GTSNPN and CDR2 SVGIG (reference sequence). Trimming cost V 0 bases and J 5 bases, with 20 bases left between them. This chain's CDR3 is CAWSVWVWGLSNEQYF. The CDR3, as DNA: TGTGCCTGGAGTGTATGGGTCTGGGGGCTTTCGAACGAGCAGTACTTC. Filled out from reference TRBV30 and TRBJ2-7, the complete variable domain reads SQTIHQWPATLVQPVGSPLSLECTVEGTSNPNLYWYRQAAGRGLQLLFYSVGIGQISSEVPQNLSASRPQDRQFILSSKKLLLSDSGFYLCAWSVWVWGLSNEQYFGPGTRLTVT.

The CDR3 nucleotides are TGTGCCAGCAGCTTCGGGACAGCCGAAGAGACCCAGTACTTC. This gives the protein CASSFGTAEETQYF. V gene TRBV7-2 combines with J gene TRBJ2-5; 7 nucleotides match TRBD1. After removal of 3 bases from V and 3 bases from J, the junction contained 4 bases not matched to a gene. The germline V gene has CDR1 SGHTA and CDR2 FQGNSA. The CDR3 runs to 14 residues.

About this clone itself: Other DNA sequences within the sample encode an identical CDR3. The CDR3 sequence: CAWSVQGNQPQHF. The CDR3 nucleotides are TGTGCCTGGAGTGTACAGGGAAATCAGCCCCAGCATTTT. The chain uses TRBV30 and TRBJ1-5; D perhaps matches TRBD1 (6 bases). Trimming shortened V by 0 bases and J by 4 bases, and 7 bases separated the two germline ends. The CDR3 contains 13 residues. Germline CDR1 and CDR2: GTSNPN and SVGIG (reference sequence).

The chain has TRBV7-2 and TRBJ2-7; TRBD2 is a possible D gene (5 bases). Germline V gene data show CDR1 as SGHTA and CDR2 as FQGNSA. The CDR3 sequence is 14 residues long. V shed 5 bases and J shed 3 bases, with 14 bases lying between them. CDR3 protein: CASSPGNYNYEQYF. In DNA, the CDR3 is TGTGCCAGCAGCCCGGGAAACTATAACTACGAGCAGTACTTC.

Only one count was recorded for this clone. CDR3 loop: CASSLGASGIDYEQYF. The CDR3 coding sequence is TGTGCCAGCAGCTTAGGAGCTAGCGGGATAGACTACGAGCAGTACTTC. The rearrangement links TRBV7-9 to TRBJ2-7; 9 nucleotides match TRBD2. Germline V lookup: CDR1 SEHNR, CDR2 FQNEAQ (reference sequence). After removal of 1 base from V and 3 bases from J, the junction contained 7 bases not matched to a gene. This CDR3 contains 16 residues.

DNA of the CDR3: TGCGCCAGCAGTTCGGGACTAGCGGGAGCCGAGCAGTACTTC. Its protein product is CASSSGLAGAEQYF. The chain couples TRBV5-1 to TRBJ2-7, with 14 bases lining up with TRBD2. J gave up 6 bases and V 5 bases, and 4 bases lay outside the gene matches. CDR3 size: 14 residues. CDR1 is SGHRS, CDR2 YFSETQ, per germline.

CDR3 sequence (DNA): TGCGCCAGCAGCGAGGGACAGGGAGATTCACCCCTCCACTTT. It yields the protein CASSEGQGDSPLHF. This rearrangement joins TRBV5-1 to TRBJ1-6; 9 bases line up with TRBD1. Trimming at V came to 4 bases and at J to 8 bases, leaving 4 bases not matched to a gene. The CDR3 is 14 residues long. CDR1 is SGHRS and CDR2 is YFSETQ in the germline V gene.

The V call is TRBV7-9, the J call TRBJ1-5, with no clear D. The CDR3 is 14 residues long. Germline V gene lookup returns CDR1 SEHNR and CDR2 FQNEAQ (reference sequence). With 2 bases removed from V and 0 bases from J, the gap between germline ends came to 5 bases. The CDR3 DNA reads as TGTGCCAGCAGCTTATATAATAGCAATCAGCCCCAGCATTTT. It yields the protein CASSLYNSNQPQHF.